A single T cell receptor (beta chain) is shown here with its context. What it binds is not known. The source of the sample is a study of response to subunit inactivated influenza vaccine. Whole-study findings and limits: Every seasonal influenza vaccination brings in few new T cells, the authors suggested.

CDR3 length: 16 amino acids. The germline gives CDR1 MDHEN, CDR2 SYDVKM. Unmatched junction bases numbered 6, after V lost 4 bases and J lost 1 base. TCRdb re-derived calls from the RT-PCR reads in MiXCR, one entry per CDR3 protein. This sample carries roughly 760,000 distinct CDR3 sequences, about 20% of them seen once, and the ten largest clones take roughly 10%. The TCR originated in a man aged 50 or older who received an inactivated influenza vaccine. The specimen was PBMCs from blood, collected more than 4 days after vaccination. The chain joins TRBV28 to TRBJ2-1, with 8 bases aligning to TRBD2. The CDR3: CASSSSGTSSYNEQFF. The CDR3 DNA follows: TGTGCCAGCAGTTCATCCGGGACTAGTTCCTACAATGAGCAGTTCTTC.